The 31 T cell receptor beta chains below were found in one sample sequenced in a study of OX40 agonist ivuxolimab in advanced cancers. Profiling relied on immunoSEQ multiplex PCR, and the TCRdb table lists in-frame clones only, not all of them. This table has 74,000 or so clones, less than 95% appearing once. The sample was CD4+ or CD8+ T cells sorted from blood, taken in a trial of the OX40 agonist ivuxolimab. These receptors originate from an adult with an advanced solid tumor such as melanoma, head and neck, liver or kidney cancer.

This clone has only one observation. At one boundary the junction diverges from the germline segment, which might be a read error. The V gene is TRBV7-7, the J gene TRBJ2-2, with TRBD2 as a possible D gene (6 bases). Germline V gene lookup returns CDR1 SSHAT and CDR2 FNYEAQ (reference sequence). The CDR3 totals 18 residues. The CDR3 spells CASSLALGSGANTGELFF. CDR3 bases: TGTGCTAGCAGCTTAGCACTAGGTAGCGGAGCGAACACCGGGGAGCTGTTTTTT.

The chain employs TRBV28 and TRBJ2-5; D perhaps matches TRBD2 (7 bases). The CDR3 runs 12 residues. Germline lookup yields CDR1 MDHEN and CDR2 SYDVKM. Trimming took 8 bases from V and 6 from J, leaving 13 bases between them. CDR3 sequence reads: CASYGGQKTQYF. In DNA, the CDR3 is TGTGCCAGCTACGGGGGGCAAAAGACCCAGTACTTC.

This rearrangement joins TRBV28 to TRBJ1-6; a weak D match, TRBD1 (6 bases). The length of the CDR3 is 17 residues. Germline V gene lookup returns CDR1 MDHEN and CDR2 SYDVKM. V was clipped by 4 bases and J by 2 bases, with 15 bases between them. The DNA of the CDR3 is TGTGCCAGCAGTTCTCCAGGGGCGGGTCCCTATAATTCACCCCTCCACTTT. Translated, it gives CASSSPGAGPYNSPLHF.

This chain uses TRBV6-6 with TRBJ2-3, with D perhaps TRBD2 (5 bases). Germline V gives CDR1 MNHNY, CDR2 SVGAGI (reference sequence). This CDR3 has 13 amino acids. V dropped 10 bases and J dropped 1 base, with 12 bases sitting between them. CDR3 DNA: TGTGCCACCAACTGGGGAGGCACAGATACGCAGTATTTT. Residues: CATNWGGTDTQYF.

V and J are TRBV11-2 and TRBJ2-5; possible D gene TRBD1, 7 bases. Looked up from germline, CDR1 is SGHAT and CDR2 is FQNNGV. The CDR3 has 15 residues. V dropped 4 bases and J dropped 5 bases, with 17 bases sitting between them. The CDR3 bases are TGTGCCAGCAGCTCCTACAGGGGAGGAGGCGAGACCCAGTACTTC. Encoded protein: CASSSYRGGGETQYF.

This rearrangement joins TRBV19 to TRBJ1-4; D gene unclear. Germline CDR1 is LNHDA and CDR2 is SQIVND (reference sequence). The CDR3 is 15 amino acids. Trimming shortened V by 3 bases and J by 1 base, and 9 bases separated the two germline ends. CDR3 amino acids: CASSMTRETNEKLFF. The CDR3 DNA reads TGTGCCAGTAGTATGACAAGGGAAACTAATGAAAAACTGTTTTTT.

In its sample, this clone was seen once. J is TRBJ2-5 and V is TRBV10-2, with D possibly being TRBD2 (6 bases). TRBJ2-7 matches the DNA end more closely, so the J call is doubtful. The CDR3 totals 18 residues. From germline, CDR1 is WSHSY and CDR2 SAAADI. CDR3 in amino acids: CASSDNSQRPGELYEQYF. The CDR3 region has the DNA TGCGCCAGCAGTGATAACAGCCAAAGGCCGGGAGAGTTGTACGAGCAGTACTTC.

This chain links TRBV6-1 with TRBJ1-2; 9 nucleotides align to TRBD1. The germline V gene encodes CDR1 MNHNS and CDR2 SASEGT. CDR3 length: 15 amino acids. V shed 3 bases, J shed 8 bases, and the junction held 10 bases outside the gene matches. The CDR3 loop is CASSEPGTGTNGYTF. The DNA of the CDR3 is TGTGCCAGCAGTGAGCCCGGGACAGGGACCAACGGCTACACCTTC.

The chain combines TRBV7-2 with TRBJ1-1, with D uncertain. CDR1 and CDR2 (germline): SGHTA, FQGNSA. Trimming removed 8 bases from V and 0 bases from J, with 10 bases in between. This CDR3 contains 13 residues. The CDR3: CASGARLNTEAFF. The CDR3 DNA reads as TGTGCCAGCGGCGCTCGATTGAACACTGAAGCTTTCTTT. The whole variable domain, filled in from reference TRBV7-2 and TRBJ1-1, reads GAGVSQSPSNKVTEKGKDVELRCDPISGHTALYWYRQSLGQGLEFLIYFQGNSAPDKSGLPSDRFSAERTGGSVSTLTIQRTQQEDSAVYLCASGARLNTEAFFGQGTRLTVV.

The chain combines TRBV19 with TRBJ2-5, with D hard to call. The ends were cut back, 6 bases at V and 4 bases at J, with 12 bases in the middle. Germline CDR1 reads LNHDA; CDR2 reads SQIVND (reference sequence). CDR3 size: 13 residues. CDR3 coding DNA: TGTGCCAGTAGAGGGCCCCCCTTAGAGACCCAGTACTTC. This codes for CASRGPPLETQYF.

This clone appeared once. V is TRBV23-1 and J is TRBJ2-2; 11 nucleotides agree with TRBD2. TRBV23-1 belongs to the ORF category, with a function that is uncertain. The length of the CDR3 is 20 residues. Trimming at V came to 2 bases and at J to 3 bases, leaving 14 bases not matched to a gene. CDR3 bases: TGCGCCAGCAGTCAAAAACTGTCGTCTAGCGGGAGGCGGGACACCGGGGAGCTGTTTTTT. This sequence encodes CASSQKLSSSGRRDTGELFF.

The J gene is TRBJ2-7, the V gene TRBV7-2; D unclear. Germline-derived CDR1 and CDR2 are SGHTA and FQGNSA. V was clipped by 0 bases and J by 6 bases, with 3 bases between them. This CDR3 comprises 11 residues. CDR3 nucleotide sequence: TGTGCCAGCAGCTTAGCGCGCGAGCAGTACTTC. Its translation: CASSLAREQYF.

The V call is TRBV7-9, the J call TRBJ2-2, with 10 positions matching TRBD2. V dropped 4 bases and J dropped 4; count of bases not matched to a gene: 6. Germline CDR1 SEHNR, CDR2 FQNEAQ (reference sequence). This CDR3 has 16 amino acids. The CDR3 protein is CASSSQRGGGTGELFF. CDR3 in DNA: TGTGCCAGCAGCTCTCAGCGGGGGGGCGGCACCGGGGAGCTGTTTTTT.

The chain links TRBV10-3 to TRBJ1-1; maybe TRBD1 (6 bases). CDR1 is ENHRY and CDR2 is SYGVKD in the germline V gene. The CDR3 contains 14 residues. The V end was cut by 0 bases, the J end by 9 bases, with 14 bases between. The CDR3 coding sequence is TGTGCCATCAGTGAGTCAGGTGGGGGGGCTAAAGCTTTCTTT. Translated, it gives CAISESGGGAKAFF.

V and J are TRBV5-4 and TRBJ2-1; D might be TRBD1 (5 bases). Trimming took 0 bases from V and 7 from J, leaving 11 bases between them. Germline-derived CDR1 and CDR2 are SGHNT and YYREEE (reference sequence). This CDR3 is built from 14 residues. This CDR3 is CASSLVGHGNEQFF. The CDR3 nucleotides read TGTGCCAGCAGCTTGGTAGGACACGGGAATGAGCAGTTCTTC.

The V call is TRBV5-4, the J call TRBJ2-6, with D possibly matching TRBD2 (6 bases). CDR1 SGHNT and CDR2 YYREEE come from the germline V gene (reference sequence). There are 16 residues in the CDR3. V lost 6 bases and J 2 bases, leaving 15 bases between the germline ends. DNA for the CDR3: TGTGCCAGCACCCTTCCTGGAGGGGCTGGGGCCAACGTCCTGACTTTC. Translated, it gives CASTLPGGAGANVLTF. The complete variable domain, with remaining parts taken from reference TRBV5-4 and TRBJ2-6, reads ETGVTQSPTHLIKTRGQQVTLRCSSQSGHNTVSWYQQALGQGPQFIFQYYREEENGRGNFPPRFSGLQFPNYSSELNVNALELDDSALYLCASTLPGGAGANVLTFGAGSRLTVL.

This chain connects TRBV10-1 to TRBJ2-3, with 9 bases that match TRBD2. CDR1 is WNHNN and CDR2 is SYGVQD in the germline V gene (reference sequence). The CDR3 loop spans 16 amino acids. V lost 0 bases to trimming and J lost 3 bases; unmatched junction nucleotides: 4. CDR3 amino acids: CASSESLSGSTDTQYF. The CDR3 DNA is TGCGCCAGCAGTGAGTCTCTTAGCGGGAGTACAGATACGCAGTATTTT.

This chain uses TRBV7-9 with TRBJ2-7; 10 bases match TRBD2. The germline gives CDR1 SEHNR, CDR2 FQNEAQ (reference sequence). V shed 3 bases, J shed 5 bases, and the junction held 7 bases outside the gene matches. The CDR3 loop spans 15 amino acids. This CDR3 is CASSFERGGLNEQYF. CDR3 DNA: TGTGCCAGCAGCTTTGAGCGGGGGGGCTTAAACGAGCAGTACTTC.

V usage is TRBV7-9 and J usage is TRBJ2-5; D is possibly TRBD2 (7 bases). Looked up from germline, CDR1 is SEHNR and CDR2 is FQNEAQ (reference sequence). The CDR3 runs to 15 residues. The V end was cut by 5 bases, the J end by 5 bases, with 18 bases between. The CDR3 protein is CASSQGAGARETQYF. CDR3 coding DNA: TGTGCCAGCAGCCAAGGTGCGGGGGCGAGGGAGACCCAGTACTTC.

Notes on this clone: Different DNA sequences within this sample yield the same CDR3. J is TRBJ2-3 and V is TRBV7-9; a possible D gene is TRBD2 (6 bases). Deletions cut 1 base from V and 3 bases from J, with 11 bases between. There are 15 residues in the CDR3. In germline, CDR1 is SEHNR, CDR2 FQNEAQ (reference sequence). The CDR3: CASSLVLAGTDTQYF. DNA of the CDR3: TGTGCCAGCAGCTTAGTCCTTGCGGGGACAGATACGCAGTATTTT.

This clone was detected once. V usage is TRBV11-3 and J usage is TRBJ2-1; a weak D match, TRBD1 (5 bases). V gave up 8 bases and J gave up 0 bases, with 8 bases separating them. The CDR3 is made up of 13 amino acids. From germline, CDR1 is SGHNT and CDR2 YENEEA. This chain's CDR3 is CASGHTSYNEQFF. The CDR3 nucleotides are TGTGCCAGCGGACATACCTCCTACAATGAGCAGTTCTTC.

In its sample, this clone was seen once. The V and J genes are TRBV2 and TRBJ1-1, with 7 bases identical to TRBD1. The CDR3 length is 12 residues. The V gene's germline CDR1 is SNHLY and CDR2 FYNNEI. V shed 8 bases, J shed 5 bases, and the junction held 5 bases outside the gene matches. The CDR3 reads CASREDRTEAFF. The CDR3 region has the DNA TGTGCCAGCCGAGAGGACAGGACTGAAGCTTTCTTT.

The CDR3 loop is CASSPLGTGAYEQYF. For the CDR3, the DNA is TGTGCCAGCTCACCCCTAGGGACAGGGGCCTACGAGCAGTACTTC. The chain uses TRBV18 and TRBJ2-7; 10 positions match TRBD1. The germline CDR1 and CDR2 sequences are KGHSH and LQKENI. This CDR3 contains 15 residues. The J segment lost 2 bases and the V segment lost 3 bases, leaving 4 bases of the junction unmatched.

The V gene is TRBV7-9, the J gene TRBJ2-1; 8 bases are a match to TRBD1. J gave up 10 bases and V 5 bases, and 4 bases lay outside the gene matches. CDR1 is SEHNR, CDR2 FQNEAQ, per germline (reference sequence). The CDR3 is 12 amino acids. The CDR3 here is CASSNTGGEQFF. For the CDR3, the DNA is TGTGCCAGCAGCAATACAGGGGGGGAGCAGTTCTTC.

The chain links TRBV28 to TRBJ1-5, with D perhaps TRBD1 (5 bases). V lost 6 bases to trimming and J lost 6 bases, with 15 bases between them. Looked up from germline, CDR1 is MDHEN and CDR2 is SYDVKM. This CDR3 is built from 14 residues. The CDR3: CASSTQGWSQPQHF. The DNA of the CDR3 is TGTGCCAGCAGCACTCAGGGTTGGAGTCAGCCCCAGCATTTT.

This sequence joins TRBV28 and TRBJ2-5, with 7 nucleotides matching TRBD1. This CDR3 spans 13 amino acids. After removal of 6 bases from V and 5 bases from J, the junction contained 6 bases not matched to a gene. CDR1 is MDHEN, CDR2 SYDVKM, per germline. CDR3 in amino acids: CASSPGGRETQYF. The DNA of the CDR3 is TGTGCCAGCAGCCCAGGGGGTAGGGAGACCCAGTACTTC.

The chain couples TRBV18 to TRBJ2-7; TRBD1 agrees at 9 bases. CDR1 KGHSH and CDR2 LQKENI come from the germline V gene. Trimming at V came to 3 bases and at J to 11 bases, leaving 5 bases not matched to a gene. There are 12 residues in the CDR3. Written as DNA, the CDR3 is TGTGCCAGCTCACCGGGACAGGGAATGGAGTACTTC. Protein sequence: CASSPGQGMEYF.

This clone came up once. V gene TRBV19 combines with J gene TRBJ1-1; D is unclear. Trimming left V 4 bases short and J 0 bases short, with 9 bases between. Germline loops: CDR1 LNHDA, CDR2 SQIVND (reference sequence). This CDR3 has 14 residues. CDR3 loop: CASSTHNLNTEAFF. The DNA of the CDR3 is TGTGCCAGTAGTACCCATAATTTGAACACTGAAGCTTTCTTT.

The genes are TRBV14 and TRBJ2-5, with D unclear. V gave up 1 base and J gave up 7 bases, with 10 bases separating them. This CDR3 has 13 residues. Looked up from germline, CDR1 is SGHDN and CDR2 is FVKESK. Here the CDR3 DNA reads TGTGCCAGCAGCCAAGGGAGTAGCCGGACCCAGTACTTC. This translates into CASSQGSSRTQYF.

V and J are TRBV6-5 and TRBJ2-3, with 9 bases matching TRBD1. Germline assignment: CDR1 MNHEY and CDR2 SVGAGI. The V gene end was trimmed by 7 bases and the J gene end by 10 bases; junction bases not matched to a gene: 9. The length of the CDR3 is 13 residues. The CDR3 sequence is CASKGQGNGAQYF. The DNA of the CDR3 is TGTGCCAGCAAAGGACAGGGGAATGGAGCGCAGTATTTT.

V gene TRBV14 combines with J gene TRBJ2-7, with unresolved D. With 1 base removed from V and 1 base from J, the gap between germline ends came to 5 bases. The CDR3 sequence is 13 residues long. CDR1 is SGHDN and CDR2 is FVKESK in the germline V gene. DNA of the CDR3: TGTGCCAGCAGCCAAGTAGTGTCCTACGAGCAGTACTTC. Translation: CASSQVVSYEQYF.